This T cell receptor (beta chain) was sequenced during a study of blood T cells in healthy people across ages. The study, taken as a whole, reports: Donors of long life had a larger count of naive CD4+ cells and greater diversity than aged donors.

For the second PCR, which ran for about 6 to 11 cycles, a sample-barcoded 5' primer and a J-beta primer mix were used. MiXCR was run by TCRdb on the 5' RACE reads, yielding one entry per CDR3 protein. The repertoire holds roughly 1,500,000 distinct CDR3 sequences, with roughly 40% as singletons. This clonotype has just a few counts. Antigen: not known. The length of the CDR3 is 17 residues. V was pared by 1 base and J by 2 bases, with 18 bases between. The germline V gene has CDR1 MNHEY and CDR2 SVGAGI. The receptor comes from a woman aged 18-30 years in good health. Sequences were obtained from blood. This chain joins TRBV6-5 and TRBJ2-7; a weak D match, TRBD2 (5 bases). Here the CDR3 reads CASSYFSPGNVAYEQYF. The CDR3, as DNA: TGTGCCAGCAGTTACTTTTCCCCGGGAAACGTAGCCTACGAGCAGTACTTC.